These T cell receptor beta chains were read from a single sample in a study of monozygotic twins with inflammatory bowel disease. Using the 5' RACE reads, TCRdb records one entry per CDR3 protein without DNA. The sample totals 440,000 or so distinct CDR3 sequences. The material sequenced was blood. The receptors come from a human donor with ulcerative colitis or Crohn's disease, or a healthy co-twin of an affected twin (not recorded which). CDR3s include the opening cysteine and the closing phenylalanine or tryptophan.

CDR3 length	J gene	V gene	CDR3 protein
15	TRBJ2-1	TRBV7-3	CARSARDRGANEQFF
16	TRBJ2-3	TRBV4-3	CASSQTGPPLTDTQYF
14	TRBJ1-2	TRBV12-3/TRBV12-4	CASSFNRKSYGYTF
17	TRBJ2-7	TRBV6-2/TRBV6-3	CASSQRRKVSNPYEQYF
13	TRBJ2-3	TRBV5-1	CASSSTVGDTQYF
15	TRBJ2-2	TRBV5-1	CASSFSDRGTGELFF
14	TRBJ1-5	TRBV28	CASTLQGYGQPQHF
15	TRBJ2-2	TRBV9	CASSVRLAGSGELFF
16	TRBJ1-2	TRBV7-6	CASSLELTGIPYGYTF
16	TRBJ1-2	TRBV6-2/TRBV6-3	CASRRTGGGLSYGYTF
15	TRBJ2-7	TRBV4-3	CASSHGREGTYEQYF
16	TRBJ2-3	TRBV2	CASSEASGEHGDTQYF